This note documents a single T cell receptor (beta chain) sequence. This entry is derived from a study of blood T cell repertoires in COVID-19. Here immunoSEQ multiplex PCR was the method, and the copy in TCRdb shows in-frame clones only, minus some. The sample shows 150,000 to 200,000 clones, more than 75% of them seen only once. Sequencing was done on a sample of PBMCs or T cells enriched from blood (not recorded which). The sequence was obtained from a woman between 50 and 59 years old with acute COVID-19.

The CDR3 here is CASNPQARNSGNTIYF. CDR3 coding DNA: TGCGCCAGCAACCCCCAGGCAAGAAACTCTGGAAACACCATATATTTT. The chain couples TRBV4-1 to TRBJ1-3; D is undetermined. This CDR3 spans 16 amino acids. Deletions cut 7 bases from V and 0 bases from J, with 16 bases between. In germline, CDR1 is MGHRA, CDR2 YSYEKL.